The 21 T cell receptor beta chains reported below all come from one sample, sequenced in a study of T-cell reconstitution after alpha-beta-depleted transplantation in children. Unique molecular identifiers tagged the TCRbeta library. TCRdb called the PCR reads again in MiXCR, with one record for every CDR3 protein. The table has approximately 500,000 distinct CDR3 sequences, roughly a tenth seen once. Sequences were derived from PBMCs, sampled before TCRalphabeta/CD19-depleted stem cell transplant. These TCRs come from a child under 10 years old with inherited bone marrow failure, due to receive a stem cell transplant.

This clonotype has ten or more counts. One end of the junction does not line up with germline, which may come from a read error. V is TRBV18 and J is TRBJ2-7; the match to TRBD1 covers 7 bases. This CDR3 comprises 16 residues. Germline V gene data show CDR1 as KGHSH and CDR2 as LQKENI. CDR3 region: CASSPPDRASSYEQYF. In DNA form, the CDR3 reads TGTGCCAGCTCTCCACCCGACAGGGCCAGCTCCTACGAGCAGTACTTC.

There are a few counts of this clonotype. The chain is built from TRBV19 and TRBJ1-5, with no clear D. V was cut by 3 bases and J by 4 bases, with 4 bases left in between. Germline V gene data show CDR1 as LNHDA and CDR2 as SQIVND (reference sequence). CDR3 length equals 12 residues. In DNA, the CDR3 is TGTGCCAGTAGTATGGGGAATCAGCCCCAGCATTTT. Its translation is CASSMGNQPQHF.

Ten or more counts support this clonotype. This sequence joins TRBV12-3 or TRBV12-4 and TRBJ2-1; 16 bases map to TRBD2. There are 15 residues in the CDR3. V was pared by 6 bases and J by 8 bases, with 4 bases of the junction left unmatched. The CDR3 sequence: CASRYGTSGRDEQFF. The CDR3 nucleotides are TGTGCCAGCAGATACGGGACTAGCGGGAGGGATGAGCAGTTCTTC.

In this sample, this clonotype turned up many times. The J gene is TRBJ2-1, the V gene TRBV20-1; 12 nucleotides agree with TRBD2. With V trimmed by 3 bases and J by 10 bases, 1 base remained unmatched. Germline V gene sequence: CDR1 DFQATT, CDR2 SNEGSKA (reference sequence). The CDR3 sequence is 12 residues long. CDR3 region: CSASGLAGEQFF. CDR3 nucleotides: TGCAGTGCTAGCGGACTAGCGGGAGAGCAGTTCTTC.

This clonotype has a count of ten or more. The chain links TRBV4-2 to TRBJ2-3, with D possibly being TRBD2 (5 bases). This CDR3 has 15 amino acids. Trimming took 0 bases from V and 6 from J, leaving 13 bases between them. CDR1 LGHNA and CDR2 YNFKEQ come from the germline V gene. The CDR3 is CASSQDPGRGDTQYF. The CDR3, as DNA: TGTGCCAGCAGCCAAGATCCAGGCAGAGGGGATACGCAGTATTTT.

This clonotype was recorded a few times. The gene calls are TRBV5-5 and TRBJ1-1; no reliable D call. This CDR3 comprises 16 residues. V dropped 3 bases and J dropped 8 bases, with 23 bases sitting between them. Germline V gene sequence: CDR1 SGHKS, CDR2 YYEKEE (reference sequence). The CDR3 DNA sequence: TGTGCCAGCAGCTCAGAACTTTCGGCCTTCGTGCTAGAAGCTTTCTTT. Protein: CASSSELSAFVLEAFF.

This clonotype was counted many times. V is TRBV12-3 or TRBV12-4 and J is TRBJ1-1; no reliable D call. The V and J ends lost 4 bases and 8 bases respectively, with 20 bases between them. The CDR3 runs to 15 residues. CDR3 sequence (DNA): TGTGCCAGCAGTTATTATACCGCGGTTGTTGTCGAAGCTTTCTTT. Its protein is CASSYYTAVVVEAFF.

The chain joins TRBV3-1 to TRBJ2-1; D perhaps matches TRBD1 (6 bases). The length of the CDR3 is 15 residues. From germline, CDR1 is LGHDT and CDR2 YNNKEL (reference sequence). V dropped 0 bases and J dropped 7 bases, with 13 bases sitting between them. The DNA of the CDR3 is TGTGCCAGCAGCCAAGATGGTCAGGGGTGGAATGAGCAGTTCTTC. It is translated as CASSQDGQGWNEQFF.

This clonotype was seen once. This may be a read error: a much more frequent sequence differs by one nucleotide. The rearrangement joins TRBV27 to TRBJ2-1; the match to TRBD1 covers 10 bases. Germline assignment: CDR1 MNHEY and CDR2 SMNVEV (reference sequence). This CDR3 region has 16 residues. V lost 3 bases and J lost 2; bases outside the gene matches: 4. The CDR3 DNA reads TGTGCCAGCAGTTTCTCGGGGACAGGGGCCTACAATGAGCAGTTCTTC. Its protein product is CASSFSGTGAYNEQFF.

This clonotype was detected ten times or more. V is TRBV5-4 and J is TRBJ2-2; 7 bases agree with TRBD1. This CDR3 contains 14 residues. V gave up 2 bases and J gave up 5 bases; unmatched junction bases: 3. The germline CDR1 and CDR2 sequences are SGHNT and YYREEE (reference sequence). The CDR3, as DNA: TGTGCCAGCAGCTTCCGGGACAGTACCGGGGAGCTGTTTTTT. Translating gives CASSFRDSTGELFF.

This clonotype has just a few counts. The chain combines TRBV19 with TRBJ2-1; tentatively, D is TRBD2 (6 bases). CDR3 size: 13 residues. The V end lost 4 bases, the J end lost 11 bases, and 15 bases lay between the germline ends. In germline, CDR1 is LNHDA, CDR2 SQIVND (reference sequence). The CDR3 loop reads CASSNSLLAKQFF. CDR3 in DNA: TGTGCCAGTAGTAACTCTTTACTAGCTAAGCAGTTCTTC.

Many counts were recorded for this clonotype. The V and J genes are TRBV2 and TRBJ2-1; D ambiguous. This CDR3 region has 14 residues. V was cut by 6 bases and J by 5 bases, with 14 bases left in between. In germline, CDR1 is SNHLY, CDR2 FYNNEI. The CDR3 here is CASSATRVDNEQFF. CDR3 nucleotides: TGTGCCAGCAGCGCGACCCGCGTGGACAATGAGCAGTTCTTC.

This chain joins TRBV5-6 and TRBJ2-5; unclear D gene. The CDR3 extends over 12 amino acids. The V gene lost 3 bases and the J gene lost 4 bases, with 7 bases spanning the gap. From germline, CDR1 is SGHDT and CDR2 YYEEEE. The CDR3 loop reads CASSWTGETQYF. The CDR3 bases are TGTGCCAGCAGCTGGACCGGAGAGACCCAGTACTTC.

This rearrangement joins TRBV7-2 to TRBJ2-3; TRBD2 might be the D (6 bases). CDR3 size: 14 residues. V was trimmed by 4 bases and J by 6 bases, leaving 14 bases between them. Germline CDR1 is SGHTA and CDR2 is FQGNSA. CDR3: CASSWGGGSDTQYF. The CDR3 DNA reads TGTGCCAGCAGCTGGGGAGGAGGGAGCGATACGCAGTATTTT.

This clonotype was counted many times. This chain uses TRBV6-1 with TRBJ1-5, with no clear D. Germline CDR1 and CDR2: MNHNS and SASEGT. The CDR3 has 14 amino acids. V shed 3 bases and J shed 0 bases, with 6 bases lying between them. CDR3 coding DNA: TGTGCCAGCAGTGACAGCTATAGCAATCAGCCCCAGCATTTT. The encoded protein is CASSDSYSNQPQHF.

This clonotype was seen a few times. The chain recombines TRBV28 with TRBJ2-3; D ambiguous. Germline V lookup: CDR1 MDHEN, CDR2 SYDVKM. CDR3 size: 13 residues. V gave up 4 bases and J gave up 5 bases, with 10 bases separating them. Here the CDR3 reads CASSSPLGDTQYF. As DNA, the CDR3 is TGTGCCAGCAGTTCCCCCCTGGGAGATACGCAGTATTTT.

This chain connects TRBV20-1 to TRBJ2-1, with no clear D. Germline CDR1 is DFQATT and CDR2 is SNEGSKA (reference sequence). Deletions cut 0 bases from V and 10 bases from J, with 13 bases between. This CDR3 contains 13 residues. For the CDR3, the DNA is TGCAGTGCTAGAGATCTGGTTGTTGCAGAGCAGTTCTTC. Translation gives CSARDLVVAEQFF.

This clonotype occurred many times. This chain uses TRBV29-1 with TRBJ1-2; perhaps TRBD1 as D (6 bases). Trimming cost V 3 bases and J 0 bases, with 14 bases left between them. This CDR3 is 15 amino acids long. From germline, CDR1 is SQVTM and CDR2 ANQGSEA. Written as DNA, the CDR3 is TGCAGCGTTGAGGGGTCCTACAGGGCTAACTATGGCTACACCTTC. Translating gives CSVEGSYRANYGYTF. Full variable domain (missing parts from reference TRBV29-1 and TRBJ1-2): SAVISQKPSRDICQRGTSLTIQCQVDSQVTMMFWYRQQPGQSLTLIATANQGSEATYESGFVIDKFPISRPNLTFSTLTVSNMSPEDSSIYLCSVEGSYRANYGYTFGSGTRLTVV.

The sample holds many counts of this clonotype. This rearrangement joins TRBV5-6 to TRBJ2-3; D gene unclear. The CDR3 contains 14 residues. From germline, CDR1 is SGHDT and CDR2 YYEEEE. The V end lost 0 bases, the J end lost 3 bases, and 8 bases lay between the germline ends. The CDR3 bases are TGTGCCAGCAGCTTGGCCCCTTCTACAGATACGCAGTATTTT. As protein: CASSLAPSTDTQYF.

This clonotype appeared many times. This chain uses TRBV20-1 with TRBJ2-5; D is perhaps TRBD2 (6 bases). Trimming left V 5 bases short and J 2 bases short, with 12 bases between. The CDR3 totals 13 residues. Germline V gene sequence: CDR1 DFQATT, CDR2 SNEGSKA (reference sequence). The CDR3 DNA sequence: TGCAGTGCTCGGGACTTGTTTCAAGAGACCCAGTACTTC. Translated: CSARDLFQETQYF.

On this clonotype: This may arise from a read error, as a much more abundant clone is one base away. This chain links TRBV14 with TRBJ2-6, with D uncertain. The CDR3 length is 15 residues. Germline loops: CDR1 SGHDN, CDR2 FVKESK. The CDR3 loop is CASSQFLSAANVLTF. CDR3 in DNA: TGTGCCAGCAGCCAATTCCTCTCTGCGGCCAACGTCCTGACTTTC.